This T cell receptor (beta chain) was captured by sequencing in a study of OX40 agonist ivuxolimab in advanced cancers. Clones were sequenced by immunoSEQ multiplex PCR, and TCRdb holds only the in-frame ones, with some missing. Among under 60,000 clones listed, roughly nine tenths were seen once. CDR1 and CDR2 (germline): SGHRS, YFSETQ. The CDR3 spans 16 residues. After removal of 2 bases from V and 1 base from J, the junction contained 4 bases not matched to a gene. The J gene is TRBJ2-3, the V gene TRBV5-1; 10 bases fit TRBD2. Sequenced here: CD4+ or CD8+ T cells sorted from blood, sampled in a trial of the OX40 agonist ivuxolimab. This clonotype was sampled from an adult with an advanced solid tumor such as melanoma, head and neck, liver or kidney cancer. CDR3 protein: CASSFGLAEGTDTQYF. CDR3 in DNA: TGCGCCAGCAGCTTCGGACTAGCGGAAGGCACAGATACGCAGTATTTT.